The next 5 T cell receptor beta chains were all read from a single sample in a study of blood T cells in healthy people across ages. For the second PCR, which ran for about 6 to 11 cycles, a sample-barcoded 5' primer and a J-beta primer mix were used. TCRdb analysed the 5' RACE reads with MiXCR anew, one entry per CDR3 protein. The sample yields roughly 2 million distinct CDR3 sequences, around half seen once. The specimen sequenced was blood. These TCRs come from a woman aged 40 to 55 in good health.

CDR3 amino acids: CASSQEGVVSWETQYF. The CDR3 bases are TGTGCCAGCAGCCAAGAGGGGGTGGTGAGTTGGGAGACCCAGTACTTC. The V and J genes are TRBV3-1 and TRBJ2-5, with D tentatively TRBD1 or TRBD2 (5 bases each). CDR1 LGHDT and CDR2 YNNKEL come from the germline V gene (reference sequence). Trimming removed 0 bases from V and 5 bases from J, with 16 bases in between. This CDR3 spans 16 amino acids.

J is TRBJ1-5 and V is TRBV6-6; D is uncertain. Germline V gene sequence: CDR1 MNHNY, CDR2 SVGAGI (reference sequence). The CDR3 sequence is 14 residues long. Trimming removed 7 bases at V and 1 base at J, with 11 bases between. In DNA form, the CDR3 reads TGTGCCAGCATGCTCTCAGTCAGCAATCAGCCCCAGCATTTT. Translation gives CASMLSVSNQPQHF.

The chain recombines TRBV12-3 or TRBV12-4 with TRBJ1-1; a weak D match, TRBD1 (5 bases). The CDR3 runs to 14 residues. Trimming left V 2 bases short and J 1 base short, with 8 bases between. The CDR3 coding sequence is TGTGCCAGCAGTTTAACTAGGGGGAACACTGAAGCTTTCTTT. Its translation: CASSLTRGNTEAFF.

V gene TRBV5-1 combines with J gene TRBJ2-5, with D unresolved. This CDR3 is built from 13 residues. Germline CDR1 and CDR2: SGHRS and YFSETQ. Trimming removed 4 bases at V and 1 base at J, with 8 bases between. For the CDR3, the DNA is TGCGCCAGCAGCGACGGAAGCCAAGAGACCCAGTACTTC. It encodes CASSDGSQETQYF.

The CDR3 DNA is TGTGCCAGCAGGACGGGACAGCTTAATGAAAAACTGTTTTTT. It codes for CASRTGQLNEKLFF. The genes are TRBV7-2 and TRBJ1-4, with TRBD1 matching 7 bases. Germline-derived CDR1 and CDR2 are SGHTA and FQGNSA. There are 14 residues in the CDR3. After removal of 6 bases from V and 4 bases from J, the junction contained 5 bases not matched to a gene. The whole variable domain, remainder taken from reference TRBV7-2 and TRBJ1-4, is GAGVSQSPSNKVTEKGKDVELRCDPISGHTALYWYRQSLGQGLEFLIYFQGNSAPDKSGLPSDRFSAERTGGSVSTLTIQRTQQEDSAVYLCASRTGQLNEKLFFGSGTQLSVL.